These T cell receptor beta chains were read from a single sample in a study of blood T cells in healthy people across ages. TCRdb used MiXCR to reprocess the 5' RACE reads, holding one entry per CDR3 protein. Of approximately 800,000 distinct CDR3 sequences listed, about half were seen once; the top ten hold 15% to 20%. The sequenced material came from blood. Every receptor here comes from a man older than 75 in good health. The CDR3 runs from the conserved cysteine through the conserved F or W. Fields, in order: J gene, D gene, V gene, clone size, CDR3 DNA, CDR3 protein. The D gene is left open where the match is weak. Clone size appears in some rows only: once, few, many, or a class for an expanded clone.

TRBJ2-7 - TRBV29-1 - TGCGGCGTTGAACTACGCTCCTACGAGCAGTACTTC CGVELRSYEQYF
TRBJ2-1 - TRBV9 - TGTGCCAGCAGCGTAGTACACAACAATGAGCAGTTCTTC CASSVVHNNEQFF
TRBJ1-2 TRBD1 TRBV4-2 - TGTGCCAGCAGCCCTGTAGACAGGGGAGACTATGGCTACACCTTC CASSPVDRGDYGYTF
TRBJ1-2 - TRBV4-3 - TGCGCCAGCAGCCAAGTTCCGGGGAACTATGGCTACACCTTC CASSQVPGNYGYTF
TRBJ2-5 TRBD1 TRBV20-1 - TGCAGTGCGTCTCACCGGGACAGACAAGAGACCCAGTACTTC CSASHRDRQETQYF
TRBJ2-1 - TRBV29-1 many TGCAGTAGGCGGGGGCGGGTGCGCGGGGATGAGCAGTTCTTC CSRRGRVRGDEQFF
TRBJ2-1 TRBD2 TRBV7-9 few TGTGCCAGCTCCCGAGCGGGAGTGGCCAATGAGCAGTTCTTC CASSRAGVANEQFF
TRBJ2-7 - TRBV7-9 many TGTGCCAGCAGCCCGACGGGACATAGCGACGAGCAGTACTTC CASSPTGHSDEQYF
TRBJ1-5 - TRBV28 - TGTGCCAGCAGAAAGCCTGCCAGTAGCAATCAGCCCCAGCATTTT CASRKPASSNQPQHF
TRBJ2-1 TRBD2 TRBV29-1 - TGCAGCGTCACTAGCGGAGTCTCTGGCTCCTACAATGAGCAGTTCTTC CSVTSGVSGSYNEQFF
TRBJ2-1 TRBD1 TRBV2 - TGTGCCAGCAGTGAGGAAGGGGGCCTTTCCGATGAGCAGTTCTTC CASSEEGGLSDEQFF
TRBJ1-1 - TRBV7-2 - TGTGCCAGCAGCTTAGGTCCCCTGGGAGCTTTCTTT CASSLGPLGAFF
TRBJ2-7 - TRBV12-3/TRBV12-4 - TGTGCCAGCAGCCACAGTAAAGAGCAGTACTTC CASSHSKEQYF
TRBJ1-2 - TRBV7-9 - TGTTCCAGCAGCTTATCGGGCAGCGGCTACACCTTC CSSSLSGSGYTF
TRBJ2-6 - TRBV19 few TGTGCCAGTAGTGCAGGGGCCTCCTACTCTGGGGCCAACGTCCTGACTTTC CASSAGASYSGANVLTF
TRBJ2-7 - TRBV7-2 - TGTGCCAGCAGCCCTGAACGGGGGAAATCCTACAATGAGCAGTACTTC CASSPERGKSYNEQYF
TRBJ1-2 - TRBV10-3 - TGTGCCATCAGTGAGTCGCCAGACAACTATGGCTACACCTTC CAISESPDNYGYTF
TRBJ2-1 TRBD2 TRBV7-2 - TGTGCCAGCAGCGAACTAGCGGCCTCCTACAATGAGCAGTTCTTC CASSELAASYNEQFF
TRBJ1-1 TRBD1 TRBV27 - TGTGCCAGCAGTACACCCACAGGGGGCACTGAAGCTTTCTTT CASSTPTGGTEAFF
TRBJ2-1 TRBD2 TRBV4-3 - TGCGCCAGCAGCCAGAGCCTAGCGGGGCACAATGAGCAGTTCTTC CASSQSLAGHNEQFF
TRBJ2-1 TRBD1 TRBV5-1 - TGCGCCAGCAGCGAACCGGGACAGGGGGCCAATGAGCAGTTCTTC CASSEPGQGANEQFF
TRBJ1-6 - TRBV27 - TGTGCCAGCAGTTTAGTTCATTCGGATAATTCACCCCTCCACTTT CASSLVHSDNSPLHF
TRBJ2-7 - TRBV5-1 once TGCGCCAGCAGCGTACACCGGGACTACGAGCAGTACTTC CASSVHRDYEQYF
TRBJ2-1 TRBD1 TRBV2 - TGTGCCACCGCAGGGACAGGGCTATCAGTAGGATACAATGAGCAGTTCTTC CATAGTGLSVGYNEQFF
TRBJ2-6 TRBD1 TRBV19 - TGTGCCAGTAGTATCGGGACAGGGACTGGGGCCAACGTCCTGACTTTC CASSIGTGTGANVLTF
TRBJ2-1 TRBD1 TRBV18 - TGTGCCAGCACCCGGGACAGAACCTACAATGAGCAGTTCTTC CASTRDRTYNEQFF
TRBJ2-3 TRBD2 TRBV20-1 - TGCAGTGCTACCGGGAGGCAGGGCCCAGATACGCAGTATTTT CSATGRQGPDTQYF
TRBJ2-2 TRBD1 TRBV24-1 - TGTGCCACCAGTGATGCCAGGGGGCACACCGGGGAGCTGTTTTTT CATSDARGHTGELFF
TRBJ1-6 - TRBV7-8 - TGTGCCAGCAGCTCAAACAGGGTGACATCCCATTCACCCCTCCACTTT CASSSNRVTSHSPLHF
TRBJ2-7 TRBD1 TRBV13 - TGTGCCAGCAGCCGAACCACCGGGACAGGGTCCTACGAGCAGTACTTC CASSRTTGTGSYEQYF
TRBJ2-3 - TRBV24-1 - TGTGCCACCAGTGTGGTGGGGGGCGCAGATACGCAGTATTTT CATSVVGGADTQYF
TRBJ2-7 - TRBV12-3/TRBV12-4 - TGTGCCAGCAGTTTAGCGGGACATACCTACGAGCAGTACTTC CASSLAGHTYEQYF
TRBJ2-7 - TRBV7-4 few TGTGCCAGCAGCTTAGTGGTGGGCGCTTGCTACGAGCAGTACTTC CASSLVVGACYEQYF
TRBJ2-1 - TRBV14 - TGTGCCAGCGGTCTCCCAACCGGCAATGAGCAGTTCTTC CASGLPTGNEQFF
TRBJ1-1 TRBD1 TRBV5-1 - TGCGCCAGCACTTCCGGACAGGGGCGAATGAACACTGAAGCTTTCTTT CASTSGQGRMNTEAFF
TRBJ1-6 - TRBV28 many TGTGCCAGCAGTTTAGATTCTGGGTCCCCCCTCCACTTT CASSLDSGSPLHF
TRBJ1-2 - TRBV25-1 - TGTGCCATCAGTGCCCCTCTCCTGGGCTACACCTTC CAISAPLLGYTF
TRBJ2-7 TRBD1 TRBV19 few TGTGCCAGCTCTGGACAGGGGGCGGGGAATGAGCAGTACTTC CASSGQGAGNEQYF
TRBJ2-7 TRBD1 TRBV11-1 - TGTGCCAGCAGCTTGACAGGGACCAACTACGAGCAGTACTTC CASSLTGTNYEQYF
TRBJ1-4 - TRBV12-3/TRBV12-4 few TGTGCCAGCAGTTTAGCGTCATCTGAAAAACTGTTTTTT CASSLASSEKLFF
TRBJ2-6 - TRBV6-2/TRBV6-3 - TGTGCCAGCTTACAGACTGGGGCCAACGTCCTGACTTTC CASLQTGANVLTF
TRBJ2-3 - TRBV4-2 - TGTGCCAGCAGCCAAGACCCGGGAGCAGATACGCAGTATTTT CASSQDPGADTQYF
TRBJ2-7 - TRBV20-1 - TGCAGTGCCCTTACCATGGCAGGGAGCTCCTACGAGCAGTACTTC CSALTMAGSSYEQYF